Listed here are 13 T cell receptor beta chains from one sample, sequenced in a study of shared clonotypes between healthy human individuals. Assay used: immunoSEQ multiplex PCR; TCRdb lists only in-frame clones, some missing. The data hold 2,500,000 or so clones, with 85% to 95% observed a single time. The sequenced material came from naive CD4+ T cells sorted from blood. Subset given: CD45RA+ positively selected. Receptors were obtained from a man aged 18 to 30 in good health.

About this clone itself: The sample contains more than one DNA sequence encoding this CDR3. V and J are TRBV5-6 and TRBJ1-3; D call uncertain. V was clipped by 2 bases and J by 2 bases, with 8 bases between them. From germline, CDR1 is SGHDT and CDR2 YYEEEE. The CDR3 spans 14 residues. DNA of the CDR3: TGTGCCAGCAGCTTCGGGAGTCCTGGAAACACCATATATTTT. It yields the protein CASSFGSPGNTIYF. Supplemented by reference TRBV5-6 and TRBJ1-3, the full variable domain reads DAGVTQSPTHLIKTRGQQVTLRCSPKSGHDTVSWYQQALGQGPQFIFQYYEEEERQRGNFPDRFSGHQFPNYSSELNVNALLLGDSALYLCASSFGSPGNTIYFGEGSWLTVV.

The rearrangement joins TRBV25-1 to TRBJ2-5; 7 nucleotides align to TRBD2. Trimming took 7 bases from V and 1 from J; bases not matched to a gene: 3. The CDR3 has 13 residues. Germline-derived CDR1 and CDR2 are MGHDK and SYGVNS. For the CDR3, the DNA is TGTGCCAGCACCGGGGGGAGCCAAGAGACCCAGTACTTC. Encoded protein: CASTGGSQETQYF.

V is TRBV28 and J is TRBJ1-2; tentatively, D is TRBD1 (5 bases). V was pared by 5 bases and J by 1 base, with 11 bases between. The CDR3 is 14 amino acids. The germline V gene encodes CDR1 MDHEN and CDR2 SYDVKM. This CDR3 reads CASSPGGVNYGYTF. As DNA, the CDR3 is TGTGCCAGCAGTCCCGGGGGGGTTAACTATGGCTACACCTTC.

This rearrangement joins TRBV14 to TRBJ2-7; TRBD1 agrees at 9 bases. The CDR3 covers 15 residues. V shed 4 bases, J shed 6 bases, and the junction held 10 bases outside the gene matches. The germline CDR1 and CDR2 sequences are SGHDN and FVKESK. CDR3 sequence (DNA): TGTGCCAGCAGCCCAGCGCGGGACAGGGTTTCCGAGCAGTACTTC. Amino acid sequence: CASSPARDRVSEQYF.

The rearrangement uses TRBV5-4 and TRBJ1-6; TRBD1 might be the D (5 bases). The CDR3 consists of 16 residues. Germline CDR1 and CDR2: SGHNT and YYREEE (reference sequence). Trimming cost V 2 bases and J 2 bases, with 11 bases left between them. In DNA form, the CDR3 reads TGTGCCAGCAGCTTTAACGACAGAGCCTATAATTCACCCCTCCACTTT. This sequence encodes CASSFNDRAYNSPLHF.

The V call is TRBV19, the J call TRBJ2-1; the match to TRBD1 covers 7 bases. There are 16 residues in the CDR3. After removal of 6 bases from V and 0 bases from J, the junction contained 8 bases not matched to a gene. Looked up from germline, CDR1 is LNHDA and CDR2 is SQIVND (reference sequence). CDR3 nucleotide sequence: TGTGCCAGTAGCATTGACAGGGCGAGCTCCTACAATGAGCAGTTCTTC. It is translated as CASSIDRASSYNEQFF.

V gene TRBV19 combines with J gene TRBJ1-4; D is possibly TRBD1 (6 bases). CDR1 and CDR2 from the germline V gene are LNHDA and SQIVND (reference sequence). The V gene lost 9 bases and the J gene lost 8 bases, with 13 bases spanning the gap. The CDR3 contains 12 residues. Here the CDR3 reads CASRGGGEKLFF. In DNA, the CDR3 is TGTGCCAGCCGAGGGGGTGGGGAAAAACTGTTTTTT.

V gene TRBV18 combines with J gene TRBJ2-1; 10 bases agree with TRBD1. V lost 3 bases and J lost 9; bases outside the gene matches: 5. The CDR3 is 14 residues long. Germline assignment: CDR1 KGHSH and CDR2 LQKENI. This CDR3 reads CASSPDRGASEQFF. Written as DNA, the CDR3 is TGTGCCAGCTCACCGGACAGGGGGGCCAGTGAGCAGTTCTTC.

The CDR3 nucleotides are TGTGCCATCAGTGAGTCGTTGGGGCCAAACTACGAGCAGTACTTC. Its translation is CAISESLGPNYEQYF. The chain combines TRBV10-3 with TRBJ2-7, with D possibly being TRBD1 (5 bases). V was shortened by 0 bases and J by 3 bases, with 12 bases between the two germline ends. This CDR3 has 15 residues. CDR1 is ENHRY, CDR2 SYGVKD, per germline.

The chain is built from TRBV6-5 and TRBJ2-5; TRBD1 might be the D (7 bases). Germline CDR1 MNHEY, CDR2 SVGAGI. The CDR3 covers 14 residues. V lost 6 bases to trimming and J lost 5 bases, with 16 bases between them. In DNA form, the CDR3 reads TGTGCCAGCAGCCGCGGGACAGAGGGGGAGACCCAGTACTTC. This gives the protein CASSRGTEGETQYF.

The rearrangement links TRBV6-6 to TRBJ2-2; no clear D gene. The germline V gene has CDR1 MNHNY and CDR2 SVGAGI (reference sequence). This CDR3 contains 15 residues. V shed 2 bases and J shed 0 bases, with 7 bases lying between them. The CDR3 DNA reads TGTGCCAGCAGTTACCGTACAGCGAACACCGGGGAGCTGTTTTTT. Protein sequence: CASSYRTANTGELFF.

The V gene is TRBV5-1, the J gene TRBJ1-2, with 10 bases identical to TRBD1. This CDR3 contains 20 residues. V lost 5 bases, J lost 4 bases, and 23 bases stayed unmatched. CDR1 SGHRS and CDR2 YFSETQ come from the germline V gene. For the CDR3, the DNA is TGCGCCAGCAGTTTCCTCCCCACCGGGACAGGGGCCACTTCGGGCTATGGCTACACCTTC. This codes for CASSFLPTGTGATSGYGYTF.

This chain joins TRBV6-5 and TRBJ2-1; TRBD2 is a possible D gene (7 bases). Germline values: CDR1 MNHEY, CDR2 SVGAGI. Trimming removed 5 bases at V and 9 bases at J, with 17 bases between. The CDR3 is 14 amino acids. The CDR3 nucleotides read TGTGCCAGCAGTCCCGTTTGGGGGGGCGTTGAGCAGTTCTTC. Protein: CASSPVWGGVEQFF.